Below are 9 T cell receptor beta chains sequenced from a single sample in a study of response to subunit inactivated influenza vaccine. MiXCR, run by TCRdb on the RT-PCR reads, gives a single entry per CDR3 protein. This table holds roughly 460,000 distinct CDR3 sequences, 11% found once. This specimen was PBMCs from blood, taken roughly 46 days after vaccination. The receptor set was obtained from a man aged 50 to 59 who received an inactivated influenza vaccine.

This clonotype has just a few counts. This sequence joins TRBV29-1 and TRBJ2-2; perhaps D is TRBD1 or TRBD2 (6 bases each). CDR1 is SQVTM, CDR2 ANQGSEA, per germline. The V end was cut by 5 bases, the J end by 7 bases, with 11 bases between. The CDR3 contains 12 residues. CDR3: CSVKQGGGELFF. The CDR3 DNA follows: TGCAGCGTTAAACAGGGAGGCGGGGAGCTGTTTTTT.

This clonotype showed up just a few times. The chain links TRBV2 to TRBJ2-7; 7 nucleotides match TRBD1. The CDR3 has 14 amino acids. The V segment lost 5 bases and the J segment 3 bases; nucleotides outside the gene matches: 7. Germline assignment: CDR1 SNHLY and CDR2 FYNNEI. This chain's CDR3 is CASSKGQNYYEQYF. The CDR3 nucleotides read TGTGCCAGCAGTAAGGGACAGAATTACTACGAGCAGTACTTC.

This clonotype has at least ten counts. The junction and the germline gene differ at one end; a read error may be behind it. The CDR3 loop is CASSLAGVRNEQFF. The CDR3 coding sequence is TGTGCCAGCAGTCTAGCGGGAGTACGGAATGAGCAGTTCTTC. V gene TRBV12-3 or TRBV12-4 combines with J gene TRBJ2-1, with 10 nucleotides matching TRBD2. CDR3 length equals 14 residues.

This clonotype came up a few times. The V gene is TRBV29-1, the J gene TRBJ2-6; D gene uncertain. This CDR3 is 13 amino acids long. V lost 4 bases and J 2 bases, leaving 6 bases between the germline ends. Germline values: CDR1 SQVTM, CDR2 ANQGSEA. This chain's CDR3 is CSVVVPGANVLTF. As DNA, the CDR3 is TGCAGCGTTGTAGTCCCTGGGGCCAACGTCCTGACTTTC.

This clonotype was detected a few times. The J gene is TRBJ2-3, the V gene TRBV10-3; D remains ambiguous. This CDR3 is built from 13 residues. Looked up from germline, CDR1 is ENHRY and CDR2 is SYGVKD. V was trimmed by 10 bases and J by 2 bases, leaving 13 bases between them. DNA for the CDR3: TGTGCCACCCGTGCGACGGCCACAGATACGCAGTATTTT. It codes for CATRATATDTQYF.

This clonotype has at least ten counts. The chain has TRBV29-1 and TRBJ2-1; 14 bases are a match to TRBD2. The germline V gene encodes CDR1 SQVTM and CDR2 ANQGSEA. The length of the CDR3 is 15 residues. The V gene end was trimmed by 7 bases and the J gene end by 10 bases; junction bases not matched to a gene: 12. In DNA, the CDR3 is TGCAGCGCCGAAACCGGGACTAGCGGGAGAGGAGAGCAGTTCTTC. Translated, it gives CSAETGTSGRGEQFF.

The CDR3 sequence: CASSAPPGQGYTYSNQPQHF. The CDR3 DNA is TGTGCCAGCAGTGCCCCCCCGGGACAGGGTTACACTTATAGCAATCAGCCCCAGCATTTT. The chain uses TRBV28 and TRBJ1-5; 9 positions agree with TRBD1. This CDR3 has 20 residues. V lost 5 bases, J lost 0 bases, and 17 bases stayed unmatched. The germline gives CDR1 MDHEN, CDR2 SYDVKM.

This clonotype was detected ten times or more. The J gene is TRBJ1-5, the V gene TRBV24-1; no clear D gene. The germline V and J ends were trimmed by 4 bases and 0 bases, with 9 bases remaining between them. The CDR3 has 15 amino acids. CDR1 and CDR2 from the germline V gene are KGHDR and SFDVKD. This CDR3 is CATSDQVYSNQPQHF. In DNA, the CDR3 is TGTGCCACCAGTGACCAAGTCTATAGCAATCAGCCCCAGCATTTT.

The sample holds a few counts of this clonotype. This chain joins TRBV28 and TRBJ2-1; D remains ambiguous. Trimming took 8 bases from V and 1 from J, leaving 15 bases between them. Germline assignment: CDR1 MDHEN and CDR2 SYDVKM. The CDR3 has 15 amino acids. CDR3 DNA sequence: TGTGCCAGCGGAATAGGTCTCGGATCCTACAATGAGCAGTTCTTC. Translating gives CASGIGLGSYNEQFF.